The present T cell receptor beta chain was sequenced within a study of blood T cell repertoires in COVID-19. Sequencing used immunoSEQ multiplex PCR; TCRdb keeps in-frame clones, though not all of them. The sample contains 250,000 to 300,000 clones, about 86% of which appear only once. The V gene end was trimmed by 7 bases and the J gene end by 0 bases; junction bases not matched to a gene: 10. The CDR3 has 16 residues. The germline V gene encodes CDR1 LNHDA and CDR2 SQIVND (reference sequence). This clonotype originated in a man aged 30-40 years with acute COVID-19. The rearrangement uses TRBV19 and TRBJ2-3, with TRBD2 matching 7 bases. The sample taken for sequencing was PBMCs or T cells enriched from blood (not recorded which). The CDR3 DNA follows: TGTGCCAGTAAATCGGTGGCGGGAGTTAGCACAGATACGCAGTATTTT. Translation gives CASKSVAGVSTDTQYF.